Below are 2 T cell receptor beta chains sequenced from a single sample in a study of molecular identifiers for immune sequencing clone quantification. TCRdb called the PCR reads again in MiXCR, with one record for every CDR3 protein. The sample contains about half a million distinct CDR3 sequences, around a fifth of which appear only once. The material sequenced was naive CD8+ T cells from blood, with Jurkat cell RNA spiked in. Subset indicated: FACS-sorted CD8+CD4-CCR7+CD45RA+ naive T cells. All receptors come from a human donor in good health. Some libraries in this study had Jurkat cell RNA spiked in.

This clonotype appeared many times. This chain uses TRBV7-8 with TRBJ2-5; perhaps D is TRBD1 or TRBD2 (5 bases each). The CDR3 sequence is 16 residues long. The V gene's germline CDR1 is SGHVS and CDR2 FQNEAQ. The V gene lost 1 base and the J gene lost 0 bases, with 12 bases spanning the gap. The CDR3: CASSLDEGSNQETQYF. The DNA of the CDR3 is TGTGCCAGCAGCTTAGACGAGGGGTCTAACCAAGAGACCCAGTACTTC.

This clonotype was seen many times. The genes are TRBV7-9 and TRBJ2-5; perhaps TRBD1 as D (6 bases). The V gene lost 1 base and the J gene lost 0 bases, with 15 bases spanning the gap. The V gene's germline CDR1 is SEHNR and CDR2 FQNEAQ (reference sequence). The CDR3 runs to 17 residues. CDR3 loop: CASSLEGRGLYQETQYF. CDR3 sequence (DNA): TGTGCCAGCAGCTTAGAGGGCAGGGGCTTGTACCAAGAGACCCAGTACTTC.